Listed below are T cell receptor beta chains from one sample, sequenced in a study of cytomegalovirus exposure and HLA in healthy donors. TCRdb's table, derived via immunoSEQ multiplex PCR, lists solely in-frame clones and lacks some. The sample includes some 190,000 clones, 76% of them seen just once. The specimen sequenced was PBMCs. The receptors stem from a woman aged 25-40 years in good health and CMV-seropositive. The CDR3 runs from the conserved cysteine through the conserved F or W. Fields, in order: J gene, V gene, clone size, D gene, CDR3 DNA, CDR3 protein. The D gene is left open where the match is weak. Rows may omit the clone size; those that give it use once, few, many or a size class.

J: TRBJ1-1
V: TRBV27
size: NA
D: NA
DNA: TGTGCCAGCAGTCTCGGTCGGAGGAACACTGAAGCTTTCTTT
CDR3: CASSLGRRNTEAFF

J: TRBJ1-1
V: TRBV28
size: NA
D: NA
DNA: TGTGCCAGCAGTCCCCCGACAGGTATCGGTAGGGCTTTCTTT
CDR3: CASSPPTGIGRAFF

J: TRBJ2-7
V: TRBV7-2
size: NA
D: NA
DNA: TGTGCCAGCAGCGCCGACAGGTCCTACGAGCAGTACTTC
CDR3: CASSADRSYEQYF

J: TRBJ2-5
V: TRBV5-1
size: NA
D: TRBD1
DNA: TGCGCCAGCAGCTACGAAGGGGGCAGGGAGACCCAGTACTTC
CDR3: CASSYEGGRETQYF

J: TRBJ2-5
V: TRBV7-2
size: NA
D: NA
DNA: TGTGCCAGCAGCTTTACCAGGGTTGGAGAGACCCAGTACTTC
CDR3: CASSFTRVGETQYF

J: TRBJ1-1
V: TRBV7-2
size: NA
D: TRBD1
DNA: TGTGCCAGCAGCACCGGGACAGTGAAGGCTTTCTTT
CDR3: CASSTGTVKAFF

J: TRBJ1-3
V: TRBV9
size: NA
D: NA
DNA: TGTGCCAGCAGCGCCACCGGGGGGGTTGCCGGAAACACCATATATTTT
CDR3: CASSATGGVAGNTIYF

J: TRBJ2-1
V: TRBV5-4
size: NA
D: NA
DNA: TGTGCCAGCAGCTTCGGTACGAGGAATGAGCAGTTCTTC
CDR3: CASSFGTRNEQFF

J: TRBJ2-6
V: TRBV11-3
size: few
D: TRBD1
DNA: TGTGCCAGCAGCTTAGGGCAGGGGGCTGGCTCTGGGGCCAACGTCCTGACTTTC
CDR3: CASSLGQGAGSGANVLTF

J: TRBJ1-6
V: TRBV4-3
size: NA
D: TRBD1
DNA: TGCGCCAGCAGCCAAACCAACTCAGGGGGCTCACCCCTCCACTTT
CDR3: CASSQTNSGGSPLHF

J: TRBJ2-5
V: TRBV30
size: NA
D: TRBD1
DNA: TGTGCCTGGAGTGAGGACAGGGGGAAGGGAGAGACCCAGTACTTC
CDR3: CAWSEDRGKGETQYF

J: TRBJ2-2
V: TRBV7-9
size: NA
D: TRBD1
DNA: TGTGCCACCGGGACAGTTAACACCGGGGAGCTGTTTTTT
CDR3: CATGTVNTGELFF